One and the same sample provided the 18 T cell receptor beta chains below, sequenced in a study of OX40 agonist ivuxolimab in advanced cancers. The protocol was immunoSEQ multiplex PCR, while the TCRdb copy is restricted to in-frame clones and leaves out a portion. The table records roughly 80,000 clones, 90% to 95% of them present only once. The specimen comprised CD4+ or CD8+ T cells sorted from blood, sampled in a trial of the OX40 agonist ivuxolimab. These TCRs come from an adult with an advanced solid tumor such as melanoma, head and neck, liver or kidney cancer.

The gene calls are TRBV5-1 and TRBJ2-1; D is ambiguous. CDR1 SGHRS and CDR2 YFSETQ come from the germline V gene. V was trimmed by 6 bases and J by 10 bases, leaving 20 bases between them. The CDR3 runs to 14 residues. CDR3 region: CASNPTPPAAEQFF. The CDR3 DNA reads TGCGCCAGCAACCCCACCCCCCCCGCGGCGGAGCAGTTCTTC.

About this clone itself: Other DNA sequences in the sample encode the same CDR3. This chain links TRBV7-2 with TRBJ1-1; no definite D call. Germline V gene lookup returns CDR1 SGHTA and CDR2 FQGNSA. Trimming stripped 1 base from V and 2 bases from J, with 8 bases between. This CDR3 spans 14 amino acids. The CDR3 here is CASSLVPGNTEAFF. For the CDR3, the DNA is TGTGCCAGCAGCTTAGTACCGGGCAACACTGAAGCTTTCTTT.

The gene calls are TRBV7-9 and TRBJ1-3; possible D gene TRBD1, 6 bases. Germline-derived CDR1 and CDR2 are SEHNR and FQNEAQ (reference sequence). CDR3 length: 16 residues. Deletions cut 10 bases from V and 3 bases from J, with 22 bases between. The CDR3 sequence is CAIASDVGAGGNTIYF. In DNA form, the CDR3 reads TGTGCCATCGCCAGTGACGTGGGGGCCGGTGGAAACACCATATATTTT.

The J gene is TRBJ1-4, the V gene TRBV9; 10 bases line up with TRBD1. The junction had 2 bases not matched to a gene; V was cut back by 2 bases and J by 7 bases. Germline lookup yields CDR1 SGDLS and CDR2 YYNGEE. The CDR3 covers 14 residues. The CDR3 coding sequence is TGTGCCAGCAGCGTGGGACAGGGGCGTGAAAAACTGTTTTTT. Amino acid sequence: CASSVGQGREKLFF. Combining the CDR3 with reference TRBV9 and TRBJ1-4 gives the whole variable domain DSGVTQTPKHLITATGQRVTLRCSPRSGDLSVYWYQQSLDQGLQFLIQYYNGEERAKGNILERFSAQQFPDLHSELNLSSLELGDSALYFCASSVGQGREKLFFGSGTQLSVL.

The V gene is TRBV6-5, the J gene TRBJ2-3; 7 positions agree with TRBD2. Germline CDR1 and CDR2: MNHEY and SVGAGI. V was clipped by 5 bases and J by 8 bases; unmatched bases: 10. This CDR3 is built from 14 residues. CDR3 sequence (DNA): TGTGCCAGCAGTCCCGAATGGGGGGGGATTACGCAGTATTTT. Translation: CASSPEWGGITQYF.

The chain has TRBV15 and TRBJ1-2; D gene ambiguous. Germline assignment: CDR1 LNHNV and CDR2 YYDKDF (reference sequence). Trimming stripped 0 bases from V and 6 bases from J, with 17 bases between. This CDR3 is 16 amino acids long. CDR3 bases: TGTGCCACCAGCAGAGATATAGGCAGCCCCTGGAATGGCTACACCTTC. Amino acids: CATSRDIGSPWNGYTF. Filled out from reference TRBV15 and TRBJ1-2, the complete variable domain reads DAMVIQNPRYQVTQFGKPVTLSCSQTLNHNVMYWYQQKSSQAPKLLFHYYDKDFNNEADTPDNFQSRRPNTSFCFLDIRSPGLGDTAMYLCATSRDIGSPWNGYTFGSGTRLTVV.

The chain employs TRBV28 and TRBJ1-1; TRBD1 matches at 11 bases. The germline V gene encodes CDR1 MDHEN and CDR2 SYDVKM. The V segment lost 7 bases and the J segment 4 bases; nucleotides outside the gene matches: 8. This CDR3 is built from 15 residues. The DNA for the CDR3 is TGTGCCAGCACAATACCAGGGACAGGGGGCACTGAAGCTTTCTTT. Its translation is CASTIPGTGGTEAFF.

This sequence joins TRBV13 and TRBJ2-5; D call uncertain. Germline values: CDR1 PRHDT, CDR2 FYEKMQ (reference sequence). This CDR3 comprises 13 residues. V was shortened by 3 bases and J by 2 bases, with 7 bases between the two germline ends. The CDR3 DNA follows: TGTGCCAGCAGCTTTGGACGGCAAGAGACCCAGTACTTC. As protein: CASSFGRQETQYF.

This clone was observed a few times. One junction end does not reproduce the germline sequence, and a read error may be involved. V usage is TRBV6-1 and J usage is TRBJ1-2; D gene ambiguous. CDR1 is MNHNS, CDR2 SASEGT, per germline. This CDR3 has 13 amino acids. CDR3 in DNA: TGTGCCAGCAGCGAAGACCCACGTCGGGGCTACACCTTC. This codes for CASSEDPRRGYTF.

CDR3 nucleotides: TGTGCCAGCAGTCCTTATAATTCACCCCTCCACTTT. Translated, it gives CASSPYNSPLHF. The chain links TRBV28 to TRBJ1-6; D gene ambiguous. CDR1 and CDR2 from the germline V gene are MDHEN and SYDVKM. The V end was cut by 5 bases, the J end by 4 bases, with 3 bases between. The CDR3 is made up of 12 amino acids.

The rearrangement uses TRBV7-9 and TRBJ1-3; D is unclear. The V end was cut by 5 bases, the J end by 2 bases, with 13 bases between. The V gene's germline CDR1 is SEHNR and CDR2 FQNEAQ (reference sequence). The CDR3 consists of 15 residues. As DNA, the CDR3 is TGTGCCAGCAGCCAAGGGTCCAAAACTGGAAACACCATATATTTT. It yields the protein CASSQGSKTGNTIYF. Based on the CDR3 plus reference TRBV7-9 and TRBJ1-3, the full variable domain is DTGVSQNPRHKITKRGQNVTFRCDPISEHNRLYWYRQTLGQGPEFLTYFQNEAQLEKSRLLSDRFSAERPKGSFSTLEIQRTEQGDSAMYLCASSQGSKTGNTIYFGEGSWLTVV.

The sample holds a few counts of this clone. This sequence joins TRBV11-3 and TRBJ2-2, with a weak D call TRBD1 (6 bases). The germline gives CDR1 SGHNT, CDR2 YENEEA. CDR3 length: 14 residues. Trimming removed 5 bases from V and 7 bases from J, with 14 bases in between. The CDR3 is CASSPGEVGGELFF. In DNA, the CDR3 is TGTGCCAGCAGCCCAGGGGAAGTGGGCGGGGAGCTGTTTTTT.

This chain joins TRBV15 and TRBJ1-4; D may be TRBD1 (5 bases). In germline, CDR1 is LNHNV, CDR2 YYDKDF (reference sequence). V lost 5 bases to trimming and J lost 3 bases, with 10 bases between them. This CDR3 spans 14 amino acids. The CDR3 coding sequence is TGTGCCACCAGCTTGACGGGGGCTAATGAAAAACTGTTTTTT. Amino acids: CATSLTGANEKLFF. The variable domain in full, with the rest retrieved from reference TRBV15 and TRBJ1-4, is DAMVIQNPRYQVTQFGKPVTLSCSQTLNHNVMYWYQQKSSQAPKLLFHYYDKDFNNEADTPDNFQSRRPNTSFCFLDIRSPGLGDTAMYLCATSLTGANEKLFFGSGTQLSVL.

The genes are TRBV11-2 and TRBJ2-1, with 8 bases identical to TRBD2. V lost 6 bases to trimming and J lost 11 bases; unmatched junction nucleotides: 9. Germline CDR1 SGHAT, CDR2 FQNNGV. The CDR3 has 13 residues. CDR3 nucleotides: TGTGCCAGCAGTGCCGATACTAGCGGCAAGCAGTTCTTC. Translated, it gives CASSADTSGKQFF.

This chain connects TRBV10-1 to TRBJ1-1; possibly TRBD1 for D (6 bases). Germline CDR1 and CDR2: WNHNN and SYGVQD (reference sequence). Trimming stripped 5 bases from V and 6 bases from J, with 16 bases between. The CDR3 totals 14 residues. The CDR3 loop is CASSSQTGPAEAFF. CDR3 nucleotides: TGCGCCAGCAGTAGCCAAACAGGGCCCGCTGAAGCTTTCTTT.

The rearrangement uses TRBV6-9 and TRBJ1-4; no clear D gene. Trimming took 4 bases from V and 2 from J, leaving 11 bases between them. The CDR3 extends over 15 amino acids. Per the germline V gene, CDR1 is MNHGY and CDR2 is SVAAGI. The CDR3 DNA is TGTGCCAGCAGTTCCTTCCCTCGTACTAATGAAAAACTGTTTTTT. Translation: CASSSFPRTNEKLFF.

The CDR3 region has the DNA TGCGCCAGCAGCAAAGGGACTAGCGGGAGTCGGAACTCCTACAATGAGCAGTTCTTC. Its translation is CASSKGTSGSRNSYNEQFF. The gene calls are TRBV5-1 and TRBJ2-1; TRBD2 matches at 14 bases. The CDR3 is 19 amino acids. With V trimmed by 4 bases and J by 0 bases, 9 bases remained unmatched. Germline V gene data show CDR1 as SGHRS and CDR2 as YFSETQ.

The V call is TRBV10-3, the J call TRBJ1-1, with a possible D match to TRBD1 (5 bases). This CDR3 is built from 12 residues. Trimming pared 4 bases from V and 3 bases from J, leaving 6 bases between. Germline CDR1 reads ENHRY; CDR2 reads SYGVKD. The DNA for the CDR3 is TGTGCCATCAGTGGAGGGGACACTGAAGCTTTCTTT. The encoded protein is CAISGGDTEAFF.